This T cell receptor (beta chain) came from a study of post-analysis software for immune sequencing data. Whole-study context: Recorded disease courses covered relapsing-remitting, secondary progressive and progressive-relapsing multiple sclerosis. Some patients had no subtype annotation.

This clonotype was recorded a few times. The antigen is unknown. The CDR3 totals 16 residues. V shed 5 bases, J shed 2 bases, and the junction held 7 bases outside the gene matches. The V gene's germline CDR1 is SEHNR and CDR2 FQNEAQ (reference sequence). The study's findings and limits: By F measure, strong co-clustering occurred among samples prepared in the same batch. Controls showed lower frequencies than patients for five TRBV segments, and TRBV5-6, TRBV5-1 and TRBV20-1 were among these. Significantly lower normalized Chao1 diversity was found in patients with multiple sclerosis relative to controls.

Unique molecular identifiers had been added to the TCR beta cDNA libraries. The authors obtained roughly 0.5 million cDNA molecules from approximately 1 to 10 million T cells. MiXCR, applied by TCRdb to the PCR reads, yields one record per CDR3 protein. The repertoire holds hundreds of thousands of distinct CDR3 sequences, with 39% as singletons. Sequenced input: blood. This clonotype was sampled from a girl between 2 and 10 years old with multiple sclerosis. This chain uses TRBV7-9 with TRBJ2-1; TRBD1 matches 9 bases. CDR3 residues: CASSMIGQGTYNEQFF. In nucleotides, the CDR3 is TGTGCCAGCAGCATGATAGGACAGGGGACCTACAATGAGCAGTTCTTC.